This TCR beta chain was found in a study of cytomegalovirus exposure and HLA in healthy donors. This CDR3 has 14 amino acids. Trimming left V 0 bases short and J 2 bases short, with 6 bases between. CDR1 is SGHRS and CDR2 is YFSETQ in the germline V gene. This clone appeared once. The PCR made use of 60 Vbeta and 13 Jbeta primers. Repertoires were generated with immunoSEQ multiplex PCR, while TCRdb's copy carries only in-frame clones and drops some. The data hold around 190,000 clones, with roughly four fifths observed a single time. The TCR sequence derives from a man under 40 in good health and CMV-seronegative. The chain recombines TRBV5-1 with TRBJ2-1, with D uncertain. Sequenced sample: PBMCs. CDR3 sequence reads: CASSLGATYNEQFF. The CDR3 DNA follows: TGCGCCAGCAGCTTGGGAGCAACCTACAATGAGCAGTTCTTC.